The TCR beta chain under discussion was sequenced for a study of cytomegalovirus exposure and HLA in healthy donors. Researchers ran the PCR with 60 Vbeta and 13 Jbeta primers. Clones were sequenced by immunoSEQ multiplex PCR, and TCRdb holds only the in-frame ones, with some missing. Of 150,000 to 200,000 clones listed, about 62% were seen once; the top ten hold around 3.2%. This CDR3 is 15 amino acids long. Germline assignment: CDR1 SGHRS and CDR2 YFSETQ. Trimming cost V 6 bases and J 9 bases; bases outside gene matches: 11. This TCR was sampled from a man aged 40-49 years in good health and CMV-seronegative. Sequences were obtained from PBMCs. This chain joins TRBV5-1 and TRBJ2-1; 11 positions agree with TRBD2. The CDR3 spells CASTSSTSGRSEQFF. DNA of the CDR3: TGCGCCAGCACCTCGAGTACTAGCGGGAGAAGTGAGCAGTTCTTC.